A selection of T cell receptor beta chains follows, all from one sample in a study of T cell responses to AZD1222 COVID-19 vaccine. The data were produced by immunoSEQ multiplex PCR, yet TCRdb's version contains in-frame clones alone and is incomplete. Here the sample spans about 120,000 clones, roughly 90% being singletons. The material was peripheral blood, obtained 28 days after the second AZD1222 dose. These receptors were obtained from an adult who received the AZD1222 COVID-19 vaccine. CDR3s include the opening cysteine and the closing phenylalanine or tryptophan. Each record gives: V gene, clone size, D gene, J gene, CDR3 DNA, CDR3 protein. The D gene is left open where the match is weak. Only part of the rows carry a size: once, few, many, or a class if the clone is expanded.

>TRBV7-2|-|TRBD1|TRBJ2-7
TGTGCCAGCAGCTTTAGTGCCCAGGGACAGGTCTCCTACGAGCAGTACTTC
CASSFSAQGQVSYEQYF
>TRBV6-2/TRBV6-3|-|-|TRBJ1-2
TGTGCCAGCAGTTACCTCCAGGGCCATGGCTACACCTTC
CASSYLQGHGYTF
>TRBV10-1|-|-|TRBJ1-1
TGCGCCAGTAGCCCTACAGGGCCGAGCACTGAAGCTTTCTTT
CASSPTGPSTEAFF
>TRBV7-9|-|TRBD1|TRBJ1-2
TGTGCCAGCAGCCCCCCGGGACAGGGTAGAAGGGGCTACACCTTC
CASSPPGQGRRGYTF
>TRBV18|-|-|TRBJ1-2
TGTGCCAGCTCACCCGCCGGGGGCGTCGGGGGCTACACCTTC
CASSPAGGVGGYTF
>TRBV13|few|-|TRBJ1-2
TGTGCCAGCAGCTTAGTTCAGGGAGTGTATGGCTACACCTTC
CASSLVQGVYGYTF
>TRBV2|-|-|TRBJ1-2
TGTGCCAGCAGTGAAGAGTTTAACTATGGCTACACCTTC
CASSEEFNYGYTF
>TRBV5-1|-|TRBD2|TRBJ2-7
TGCGCCAGCAGCTTGGAGGGGACGGGGGGTGAGCAGTACTTC
CASSLEGTGGEQYF
>TRBV11-2|-|TRBD2|TRBJ2-2
TGTGCCAGCAGCTTGACTAGCGGGGGCGCCGGGGCCGGGGAGCTGTTTTTT
CASSLTSGGAGAGELFF
>TRBV4-3|few|-|TRBJ2-3
TGCGCCAGCAGCCAAGATGTTCGCGCCTGGCGCACAGATACGCAGTATTTT
CASSQDVRAWRTDTQYF
>TRBV2|-|-|TRBJ2-1
TGTGCCAGCAGGACGGATACCTACAATGAGCAGTTCTTC
CASRTDTYNEQFF
>TRBV6-4|-|TRBD2|TRBJ2-3
TGTGCCAGCAGTGAAGGTGAAACTAGCGGGGGGGCCACGCAGTATTTT
CASSEGETSGGATQYF
>TRBV7-2|-|-|TRBJ2-4
TGTGCCAGCAGCCCCCAGGGTTCGGCCGTAGCCAAAAACATTCAGTACTTC
CASSPQGSAVAKNIQYF
>TRBV29-1|-|-|TRBJ1-4
TGCAGCGTTGAAGCGACAGGCGAGGGGGAAAAACTGTTTTTT
CSVEATGEGEKLFF
>TRBV29-1|-|-|TRBJ1-4
TGCAGCGCCCCGGATAATGAAAAACTGTTTTTT
CSAPDNEKLFF
>TRBV12-3/TRBV12-4|-|TRBD1|TRBJ2-3
TGTGCCAGCCATGGGACAGCCACAGATACGCAGTATTTT
CASHGTATDTQYF
>TRBV2|-|TRBD1|TRBJ1-6
TGTGCCAGCAGCCAACGCCCGACAGGGGATAATTCACCCCTCCACTTT
CASSQRPTGDNSPLHF
>TRBV19|-|TRBD2|TRBJ2-3
TGTGCCAGTAGAGTAGCGGGGGCAGATACGCAGTATTTT
CASRVAGADTQYF
>TRBV7-9|-|-|TRBJ2-5
TGTGCCAGCAGCTTAGGGTCGAACAGGAGGGAGACCCAGTACTTC
CASSLGSNRRETQYF
>TRBV18|-|-|TRBJ1-2
TGTGCCAGCTCACCAGACGGGTATGGCTACACCTTC
CASSPDGYGYTF
>TRBV21-1|-|-|TRBJ2-3
TGTGCCAGCAGCAATGAGGCTACTAGCACAGATACGCAGTATTTT
CASSNEATSTDTQYF
>TRBV7-2|-|TRBD2|TRBJ2-5
TGTGCCAGCAGCCCCCAGCGGGGGGCAGAGACCCAGTACTTC
CASSPQRGAETQYF
>TRBV4-2|-|-|TRBJ2-6
TGTGCCAGCAGCCAAGATTACAGCGCTGGGGCCAACGTCCTGACTTTC
CASSQDYSAGANVLTF
>TRBV7-9|-|-|TRBJ1-2
TGTGCCAGCAGCTTAATTCCCCTCACCTATGGCTACACCTTC
CASSLIPLTYGYTF
>TRBV19|-|-|TRBJ1-1
TGTGCCAGTAGTATGGGCCGGAACACTGAAGCTTTCTTT
CASSMGRNTEAFF
>TRBV27|-|-|TRBJ2-4
TGTGCCAGCAGTCCCGTTCTCCGGCCTATTACAGGGGCCAAAAACATTCAGTACTTC
CASSPVLRPITGAKNIQYF
>TRBV3-1/TRBV3-2|-|-|TRBJ1-2
TGTGCCAGCAGCCAGGGCGGCTATGGCTACACCTTC
CASSQGGYGYTF
>TRBV6-5|-|-|TRBJ2-1
TGTGCCAGCAGTCGCGGGGGCTTTGGGAATGAGCAGTTCTTC
CASSRGGFGNEQFF
>TRBV4-1|-|TRBD1|TRBJ1-1
TGCGCCAGCAGCCTAACCGGGACAGGGGGCATGAACACTGAAGCTTTCTTT
CASSLTGTGGMNTEAFF
>TRBV5-5|-|-|TRBJ1-4
TGTGCCAGCAACCCAGAGGGAGCAACTAATGAAAAACTGTTTTTT
CASNPEGATNEKLFF
>TRBV7-9|-|-|TRBJ1-2
TGTGCCAGCAGCCTTCCTGGGCCTACCCGTTATGGCTACACCTTC
CASSLPGPTRYGYTF
>TRBV7-9|-|TRBD1|TRBJ1-2
TGTGCCAGCAGGCCTGACAGGGATCGTGGCTACACCTTC
CASRPDRDRGYTF
>TRBV5-1|-|-|TRBJ1-1
TGCGCCAGCAGCTTGGGTGAGGGGCGCTCAACTGAAGCTTTCTTT
CASSLGEGRSTEAFF
>TRBV29-1|-|TRBD2|TRBJ2-1
TGCAGCGTTCGGACTAGCGGAAAATACAATGAGCAGTTCTTC
CSVRTSGKYNEQFF
>TRBV6-1|-|TRBD1|TRBJ1-4
TGTGCCAGCAGTGGAATGGGACAGGGAAAGGGTGAAAAACTGTTTTTT
CASSGMGQGKGEKLFF
>TRBV21-1|-|-|TRBJ1-2
TGTGCCAGCAGCAAAGCGGTCTCAGGCTTTAGGGTACGGCTGTGTTTAGATGGCTACACCTTC
CASSKAVSGFRVRLCLDGYTF
>TRBV5-6|-|-|TRBJ1-2
TGTGCCAGCAGCTTGTCTACAGGGAATTATGGCTACACCTTC
CASSLSTGNYGYTF